This T cell receptor (beta chain) was observed in a study of identical twins. V shed 7 bases and J shed 6 bases, with 11 bases lying between them. Germline V gives CDR1 SQVTM, CDR2 ANQGSEA. This CDR3 is 11 amino acids long. Overall study findings and caveats: Cross-sectional statistics, not tracking of the same donors, supported the conclusions.

This clonotype was seen at least ten times. Its antigen remains unknown. TCRdb used MiXCR to reprocess the 5' RACE reads, holding one entry per CDR3 protein. Of roughly 490,000 distinct CDR3 sequences in the sample, 13% to 15% were seen once. Separately, the same data were catalogued under a study of yellow fever vaccine responses in identical twins. In that study: Twins' vaccine T cell response reportedly gave the appearance of partial convergence and partial personalization.

This rearrangement joins TRBV29-1 to TRBJ2-3; D not resolved. This receptor was taken from a woman between 18 and 30 years old in good health. Input material: CD4+ T cells sorted from blood. The CDR3 sequence: CSASSADTQYF. As DNA, the CDR3 is TGCAGCGCGTCAAGTGCGGATACGCAGTATTTT.